This T cell receptor (beta chain) was sequenced for a study of T cells after yellow fever vaccination. At the level of the study: Where fractions had low cell numbers, libraries were prepared from them with the SMART-Seq v4 Ultra Low Input RNA kit.

TCRdb called the 5' RACE reads again in MiXCR, with one record for every CDR3 protein. The repertoire consists of 10,000 or so distinct CDR3 sequences, with under 6.5% occurring once and the leading ten covering roughly 0.87%. This clonotype was detected many times. A read error may produce the germline difference seen at one junction end. The CDR3 has 14 amino acids. CDR1 is LNHNV, CDR2 YYDKDF, per germline (reference sequence). The material sequenced was PBMCs, either bulk or a sorted T-cell subset (CD4+, CD8+, memory, or dextramer-sorted; not recorded which), taken on the day of the yellow fever booster vaccination. The TCR sequence derives from a man aged 25-45 years who received the YFV17D yellow fever vaccine. The V call is TRBV15, the J call TRBJ1-5; no firm D call. The CDR3 bases are TGTGCCACCAGCGGAGATGGGGTTAATCAGCCCCAGCATTTT. Translated, it gives CATSGDGVNQPQHF.